Each of the 20 T cell receptor beta chains below was sequenced from the same sample in a study of T cells after posttransplantation cyclophosphamide. TCRdb's copy holds only in-frame clones and misses some; the assay was immunoSEQ multiplex PCR. The table has 16,000 or so clones, roughly nine tenths seen once; the top ten hold about 0.55%. Busulfan-fludarabine conditioning, marrow transplant, and cyclophosphamide on days +3 and +4 were administered. The input for sequencing was CD4+ T cells sorted from blood, taken after allogeneic stem cell transplant with posttransplant cyclophosphamide. The receptors derive from a male patient between 55 and 70 years old who received an allogeneic stem cell transplant from a related donor and was CMV-positive. T cells may partly derive from the graft donor.

The chain links TRBV18 to TRBJ1-2, with D possibly matching TRBD1 (6 bases). Germline CDR1 KGHSH, CDR2 LQKENI. There are 14 residues in the CDR3. The V and J ends lost 6 bases and 8 bases respectively, with 19 bases between them. The chain's CDR3 is CASSEAQGNSGYTF. The CDR3 DNA reads TGTGCCAGCTCGGAGGCACAGGGAAATAGCGGCTACACCTTC.

Only one count was recorded for this clone. The chain employs TRBV6-1 and TRBJ2-7, with 8 positions matching TRBD1. The CDR3 is made up of 15 amino acids. Trimming cost V 5 bases and J 1 base; bases outside gene matches: 7. Germline V lookup: CDR1 MNHNS, CDR2 SASEGT. Here the CDR3 reads CASSPRQGPSYEQYF. The CDR3 DNA sequence: TGTGCCAGCAGTCCCCGACAGGGGCCGTCCTACGAGCAGTACTTC.

The V and J genes are TRBV27 and TRBJ2-2; D is uncertain. The CDR3 totals 15 residues. Germline CDR1 reads MNHEY; CDR2 reads SMNVEV (reference sequence). Deletions cut 7 bases from V and 7 bases from J, with 19 bases between. CDR3 region: CASKAEPTAIGELFF. In DNA form, the CDR3 reads TGTGCCAGCAAAGCCGAACCCACCGCCATCGGGGAGCTGTTTTTT.

The chain joins TRBV7-2 to TRBJ2-2, with a tentative D call TRBD2 (6 bases). Looked up from germline, CDR1 is SGHTA and CDR2 is FQGNSA. The CDR3 consists of 15 residues. V lost 6 bases, J lost 0 bases, and 11 bases lay in between. The CDR3 loop reads CASRVGGSNTGELFF. DNA of the CDR3: TGTGCCAGCAGAGTCGGGGGATCGAACACCGGGGAGCTGTTTTTT.

Details on this clone: The same CDR3 arises from other DNA sequences in this sample as well. The chain carries TRBV30 and TRBJ1-6, with D uncertain. The CDR3 covers 15 residues. Trimming stripped 2 bases from V and 0 bases from J, with 8 bases between. CDR1 GTSNPN and CDR2 SVGIG come from the germline V gene (reference sequence). The CDR3 nucleotides read TGTGCCTGGAGTCTTAGTAGCTCCTATAATTCACCCCTCCACTTT. Its translation is CAWSLSSSYNSPLHF.

The chain employs TRBV2 and TRBJ2-7; D is undetermined. Germline CDR1 SNHLY, CDR2 FYNNEI. Trimming stripped 7 bases from V and 2 bases from J, with 6 bases between. The length of the CDR3 is 11 residues. The CDR3 protein is CASTYAYEQYF. In DNA, the CDR3 is TGTGCCAGCACCTACGCCTACGAGCAGTACTTC.

The chain carries TRBV2 and TRBJ2-5; D not certain. Per germline, CDR1 SNHLY and CDR2 FYNNEI. This CDR3 is built from 14 residues. V was shortened by 5 bases and J by 0 bases, with 10 bases between the two germline ends. This chain's CDR3 is CASSSTANQETQYF. The CDR3 DNA reads TGTGCCAGCAGTTCCACAGCTAACCAAGAGACCCAGTACTTC. Full variable domain (missing parts from reference TRBV2 and TRBJ2-5): EPEVTQTPSHQVTQMGQEVILRCVPISNHLYFYWYRQILGQKVEFLVSFYNNEISEKSEIFDDQFSVERPDGSNFTLKIRSTKLEDSAMYFCASSSTANQETQYFGPGTRLLVL.

This chain links TRBV10-3 with TRBJ2-3, with D possibly being TRBD1 (5 bases). V lost 4 bases and J lost 2, with 10 bases in between. CDR1 is ENHRY and CDR2 is SYGVKD in the germline V gene. The CDR3 is 14 residues long. The CDR3 DNA sequence: TGTGCCATCAGTGCTGGGGCTACCACAGATACGCAGTATTTT. It translates to CAISAGATTDTQYF.

The CDR3 sequence is CASSSQGLGEQYF. CDR3 nucleotides: TGTGCCAGCAGCTCCCAGGGGTTGGGCGAGCAGTACTTC. The chain links TRBV5-4 to TRBJ2-7, with D possibly matching TRBD1 (6 bases). The CDR3 consists of 13 residues. Germline loops: CDR1 SGHNT, CDR2 YYREEE (reference sequence). V shed 3 bases and J shed 6 bases, with 13 bases lying between them.

This clone has a handful of counts. As DNA, the CDR3 is TGTGCCAGCAGTGTAGGGACAGAGACCACAGATACGCAGTATTTT. Translating gives CASSVGTETTDTQYF. V gene TRBV6-5 combines with J gene TRBJ2-3, with 7 bases lining up with TRBD1. Germline lookup yields CDR1 MNHEY and CDR2 SVGAGI. The CDR3 sequence is 15 residues long. Trimming at V came to 5 bases and at J to 2 bases, leaving 7 bases not matched to a gene.

The gene calls are TRBV7-9 and TRBJ2-3, with 10 bases matching TRBD1. The CDR3 is made up of 14 amino acids. The V gene end was trimmed by 5 bases and the J gene end by 3 bases; junction bases not matched to a gene: 2. CDR1 SEHNR and CDR2 FQNEAQ come from the germline V gene (reference sequence). CDR3 nucleotide sequence: TGTGCCAGCAGCCGGACAGGGGGGACAGATACGCAGTATTTT. Amino acid sequence: CASSRTGGTDTQYF.

For this clone: The same CDR3 is also encoded by other DNA sequences in this sample. J is TRBJ1-2 and V is TRBV19; 7 bases are a match to TRBD1. This CDR3 has 14 residues. The germline V gene has CDR1 LNHDA and CDR2 SQIVND (reference sequence). The V and J ends lost 5 bases and 4 bases, in that order; junction bases with no gene match: 7. CDR3 loop: CASSWAGQLYGYTF. CDR3 nucleotides: TGTGCCAGTAGTTGGGCGGGACAGCTCTATGGCTACACCTTC.

The chain uses TRBV5-1 and TRBJ2-7, with TRBD1 as a possible D gene (5 bases). CDR1 and CDR2 (germline): SGHRS, YFSETQ. CDR3 size: 16 residues. Trimming removed 0 bases at V and 0 bases at J, with 13 bases between. The CDR3: CASSLEIGASSYEQYF. The CDR3 DNA is TGCGCCAGCAGCTTGGAGATAGGGGCCAGCTCCTACGAGCAGTACTTC.

The V and J genes are TRBV19 and TRBJ2-3, with 8 bases lining up with TRBD1. The CDR3 contains 16 residues. The germline gives CDR1 LNHDA, CDR2 SQIVND (reference sequence). With V trimmed by 5 bases and J by 0 bases, 7 bases remained unmatched. The CDR3 DNA reads TGTGCCAGTAGTTCCCGACAGGGGACTAGCACAGATACGCAGTATTTT. It yields the protein CASSSRQGTSTDTQYF.

As DNA, the CDR3 is TGTGCCAGCGGAGGGATGACAGATACGCAGTATTTT. Protein sequence: CASGGMTDTQYF. This chain joins TRBV27 and TRBJ2-3; D possibly corresponds to TRBD2 (6 bases). V lost 8 bases, J lost 3 bases, and 9 bases lay in between. Germline CDR1 is MNHEY and CDR2 is SMNVEV (reference sequence). The CDR3 runs 12 residues.

The gene calls are TRBV7-9 and TRBJ2-7, with D uncertain. Germline V gene data show CDR1 as SEHNR and CDR2 as FQNEAQ (reference sequence). Trimming took 5 bases from V and 6 from J, leaving 11 bases between them. CDR3 length equals 12 residues. Written as DNA, the CDR3 is TGTGCCAGCAGCCCCAGTATCTCCGAGCAGTACTTC. Translation: CASSPSISEQYF.

This chain links TRBV7-3 with TRBJ1-1, with D possibly matching TRBD1 (5 bases). Deletions cut 3 bases from V and 10 bases from J, with 12 bases between. Germline loops: CDR1 SGHTA, CDR2 FQGTGA. CDR3 length: 12 amino acids. The CDR3 DNA reads as TGTGCCAGCAGCTTGGGGAGGGGAGCAGCTTTCTTT. Amino acids: CASSLGRGAAFF.

The chain joins TRBV6-5 to TRBJ1-1; no firm D call. Germline loops: CDR1 MNHEY, CDR2 SVGAGI. Trimming took off 0 bases at V and 1 base at J, with 6 bases between the two ends. This CDR3 has 14 amino acids. CDR3 residues: CASSYSFRNTEAFF. The DNA of the CDR3 is TGTGCCAGCAGTTACTCGTTCCGGAACACTGAAGCTTTCTTT.

This CDR3 is CASSLGAVNTEAFF. Written as DNA, the CDR3 is TGTGCCAGCAGCTTAGGGGCTGTGAACACTGAAGCTTTCTTT. This chain uses TRBV7-3 with TRBJ1-1; tentative D call: TRBD1 (5 bases). This CDR3 is 14 amino acids long. V was shortened by 2 bases and J by 0 bases, with 7 bases between the two germline ends. CDR1 is SGHTA, CDR2 FQGTGA, per germline.

As for this clone: This sample also contains other DNA sequences that code for the same CDR3. The chain is built from TRBV5-5 and TRBJ1-6; D is possibly TRBD1 (5 bases). The CDR3 covers 16 residues. The V and J ends lost 0 bases and 4 bases respectively, with 11 bases between them. Germline CDR1 is SGHKS and CDR2 is YYEKEE (reference sequence). The chain's CDR3 is CASSLVATVYNSPLHF. CDR3 in DNA: TGTGCCAGCAGCTTGGTTGCGACAGTTTATAATTCACCCCTCCACTTT.